These 8 T cell receptor beta chains came from one sample sequenced in a study of blood T cell repertoires in COVID-19. TCRdb's copy holds only in-frame clones and misses some; the assay was immunoSEQ multiplex PCR. The table shows around 300,000 clones, with about 89% occurring only once. The sample taken for sequencing was peripheral blood. The receptor source for this set is a man aged 50 to 59 with acute or convalescent COVID-19.

CDR3 nucleotides: TGCGCCAGCAGCTTGGCCGGGTCGACAGCCTACGAGCAGTACTTC. Amino acid sequence: CASSLAGSTAYEQYF. This chain joins TRBV5-1 and TRBJ2-7; D is perhaps TRBD1 (5 bases). The length of the CDR3 is 15 residues. V gave up 0 bases and J gave up 2 bases, with 12 bases separating them. Germline loops: CDR1 SGHRS, CDR2 YFSETQ.

This chain uses TRBV30 with TRBJ1-5, with unresolved D. The CDR3 is 13 residues long. Trimming took 0 bases from V and 4 from J, leaving 7 bases between them. Germline CDR1 and CDR2: GTSNPN and SVGIG (reference sequence). CDR3 protein: CAWSVRANQPQHF. The DNA for the CDR3 is TGTGCCTGGAGTGTAAGAGCAAATCAGCCCCAGCATTTT.

This rearrangement joins TRBV30 to TRBJ1-1, with D possibly TRBD1 on 5 matching bases. Germline CDR1 GTSNPN, CDR2 SVGIG (reference sequence). Trimming shortened V by 6 bases and J by 13 bases, and 15 bases separated the two germline ends. The CDR3 loop spans 10 amino acids. For the CDR3, the DNA is TGTGCCTGCTCATGGGGGGAGGTTTTCTTT. Protein product: CACSWGEVFF.

V and J are TRBV6-5 and TRBJ1-3; D perhaps matches TRBD1 (6 bases). The germline V gene encodes CDR1 MNHEY and CDR2 SVGAGI. Trimming took off 7 bases at V and 3 bases at J, with 16 bases between the two ends. This CDR3 is built from 15 residues. The CDR3 DNA reads TGTGCCAGCATCTTACCAGGGGCTAGTGGAAACACCATATATTTT. This gives the protein CASILPGASGNTIYF.

In regard to this clone: Additional DNA sequences in this sample encode the identical CDR3. The chain has TRBV2 and TRBJ2-1, with 15 bases fitting TRBD2. Germline loops: CDR1 SNHLY, CDR2 FYNNEI. The CDR3 is 15 residues long. V trimming: 6 bases; J trimming: 7 bases; junction bases outside the gene matches: 4. In DNA, the CDR3 is TGTGCCAGCAGCCCGGGACTAGCGGGGGGAAATGAGCAGTTCTTC. Translated, it gives CASSPGLAGGNEQFF.

This chain uses TRBV11-3 with TRBJ2-7, with D maybe TRBD2 (7 bases). The germline gives CDR1 SGHNT, CDR2 YENEEA. The CDR3 totals 17 residues. Deletions cut 1 base from V and 2 bases from J, with 18 bases between. The DNA of the CDR3 is TGTGCCAGCAGCTTAGCTGGGGGGGCAGCTACGACCTACGAGCAGTACTTC. As protein: CASSLAGGAATTYEQYF.

The J gene is TRBJ2-1, the V gene TRBV9; 13 nucleotides line up with TRBD2. Losses at the gene ends were 8 bases for V and 5 bases for J; bases not matched to a gene: 1. This CDR3 has 13 amino acids. Germline V gene data show CDR1 as SGDLS and CDR2 as YYNGEE. The CDR3 DNA follows: TGTGCCAGTGGGACTAGCGGGGACAATGAGCAGTTCTTC. This translates into CASGTSGDNEQFF.

The J gene is TRBJ2-1, the V gene TRBV7-9; D is possibly TRBD1 (7 bases). This CDR3 has 14 amino acids. V gave up 2 bases and J gave up 8 bases, with 13 bases separating them. Germline V gives CDR1 SEHNR, CDR2 FQNEAQ (reference sequence). CDR3 protein: CASSLMPGGHEQFF. CDR3 DNA sequence: TGTGCCAGCAGCTTAATGCCAGGGGGGCATGAGCAGTTCTTC.